Below are 5 T cell receptor beta chains sequenced from a single sample in a study of CD8 T cell repertoires and HIV-1 epitope variants. Profiled with immunoSEQ multiplex PCR; TCRdb holds only in-frame clones, not every one. The sample includes about 2,400 clones, roughly two thirds of them seen just once. Their antigens are not known. Sequencing was performed on cultured CD8+ T cells derived from PBMCs. The receptors here all came from a male donor with HIV.

This chain connects TRBV28 to TRBJ2-7; unclear D gene. V was pared by 2 bases and J by 3 bases, with 11 bases between. CDR3 length: 14 amino acids. The V gene's germline CDR1 is MDHEN and CDR2 SYDVKM. CDR3 nucleotide sequence: TGTGCCAGCAGTTTACAGGCGAAGGACTACGAGCAGTACTTC. This codes for CASSLQAKDYEQYF.

The chain employs TRBV6-6 and TRBJ2-5, with D perhaps TRBD1 (6 bases). Germline lookup yields CDR1 MNHNY and CDR2 SVGAGI (reference sequence). With 2 bases removed from V and 1 base from J, the gap between germline ends came to 14 bases. This CDR3 is 16 amino acids long. CDR3 sequence reads: CASSYESDRFQETQYF. CDR3 in DNA: TGTGCCAGCAGTTACGAATCCGACAGGTTCCAAGAGACCCAGTACTTC.

V is TRBV7-9 and J is TRBJ2-3; 7 bases line up with TRBD2. Germline CDR1 and CDR2: SEHNR and FQNEAQ (reference sequence). With 5 bases clipped from V and 2 bases from J, the junction kept 4 bases outside the gene matches. This CDR3 has 14 residues. The DNA of the CDR3 is TGTGCCAGCAGCCCGAGCGGGAACACAGATACGCAGTATTTT. Translation: CASSPSGNTDTQYF.

The chain employs TRBV4-3 and TRBJ1-3; a possible D gene is TRBD1 (5 bases). This CDR3 spans 16 amino acids. The V gene lost 0 bases and the J gene lost 0 bases, with 9 bases spanning the gap. The germline V gene has CDR1 LGHNA and CDR2 YSLEER. In DNA, the CDR3 is TGCGCCAGCAGCCAAGAATGGGGGGACTCTGGAAACACCATATATTTT. Its protein product is CASSQEWGDSGNTIYF.

This chain links TRBV5-5 with TRBJ2-4; D call uncertain. CDR1 and CDR2 from the germline V gene are SGHKS and YYEKEE (reference sequence). The CDR3 length is 15 residues. V was clipped by 6 bases and J by 0 bases, with 13 bases between them. Written as DNA, the CDR3 is TGTGCCAGCACCTCGCCGACCCTAGCCAAAAACATTCAGTACTTC. Translation gives CASTSPTLAKNIQYF.